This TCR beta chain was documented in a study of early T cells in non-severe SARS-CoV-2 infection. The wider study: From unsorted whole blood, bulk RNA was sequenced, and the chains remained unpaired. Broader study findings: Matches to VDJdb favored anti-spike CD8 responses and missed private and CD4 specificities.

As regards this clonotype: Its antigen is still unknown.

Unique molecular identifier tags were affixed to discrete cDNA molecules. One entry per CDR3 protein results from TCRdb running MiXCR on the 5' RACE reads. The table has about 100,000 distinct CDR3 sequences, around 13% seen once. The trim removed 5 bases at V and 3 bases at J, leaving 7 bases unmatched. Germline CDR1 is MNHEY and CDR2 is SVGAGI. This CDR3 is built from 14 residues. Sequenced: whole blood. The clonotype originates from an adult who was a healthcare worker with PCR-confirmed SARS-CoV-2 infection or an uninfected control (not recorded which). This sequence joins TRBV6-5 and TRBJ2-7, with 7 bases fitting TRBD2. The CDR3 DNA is TGTGCCAGCAGTCCGGGACGGGGGGTCTACGAGCAGTACTTC. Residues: CASSPGRGVYEQYF.